This T cell receptor (beta chain) was captured in a study of identical twins (dated by TCRdb to the mid-2010s). As for the study more broadly: The study deep-sequenced TCR alpha and beta repertoires from monozygotic twins, unrelated adults of various ages and cord blood to test whether fetal clonotypes persist. Replicate twin experiments were performed at different times using different library preparation protocols to rule out contamination.

All donors were healthy Caucasians. Details on this clonotype: No antigen is known for it. No base quality values were provided; no much bigger clone lies one nucleotide off.

CDR1 and CDR2 were assigned from the germline V gene as MNHNS and SASEGT. Including the terminal cysteine and phenylalanine, the CDR3 comprises 11 residues. Only the CDR3 portion is preserved as DNA: 33 bases, with reading frame beginning at the first base. V and J lose 11 bases and 5 bases, and a span of 10 bases separates them. Here is what the overall study found, with its caveats: Because the same donors could not be followed over many years, the conclusions relied on cross-sectional statistical analysis. Fewer insertions were carried by abundant cord blood beta clonotypes, a similar but weaker trend appeared in young adult naive repertoires, and no such trend appeared in memory repertoires. Invariant T cells such as MAIT and iNKT could partly confound zero-insertion analyses, though diverse VJ usage argued against this for most clonotypes. The excess sharing between twins in beta out-of-frame sequences was weaker because fewer shared sequences reduced the signal-to-noise ratio. In monozygotic twins, recombination models systematically underestimated out-of-frame TCR alpha sharing, but the models matched the sharing seen between unrelated individuals. Compared with coincidental sharing between unrelated individuals, out-of-frame TCR alpha sequences shared between twins had an excess of sequences with low generation probability.

Libraries were built with 5' RACE. The sequencing machine was an Illumina HiSeq 2000. A universal primer binding site was added through template switching, and the final cDNA carried a unique molecular identifier so that TCR cDNA molecules could be counted accurately. Specific primers in the conserved constant-segment region were used to synthesize first-strand cDNA for the TCR alpha and beta chains. To control for contamination, every cDNA library was double barcoded, receiving both a SMART-Mk sample barcode and Illumina barcodes. Two successive PCR steps introduced TruSeq adapter sequences along with Illumina sample barcodes. The TCR alpha and beta cDNA libraries were sequenced on the Illumina HiSeq platform using custom primers. As for how the authors treated the data: Raw reads were processed with MiGEC to extract unique molecular identifiers, and MiXCR was used to determine CDR3 positions. For each individual, recombination models were inferred using an EM algorithm with the repgenHMM and IGoR tools. Shared clonotypes were analyzed with the tcR package in R, and sharing was normalized by the product of cloneset sizes. To study raw recombination without the effects of thymic and clonal selection, out-of-frame nonproductive sequences were analyzed. The public reads were reprocessed in TCRdb via fastp at Q25 and MiXCR, keeping in-frame beta chains. Each entry merges the rows of one CDR3 protein and shows their most common DNA and genes. TCRdb's processing, not the authors', yielded these V and J calls. The sample table shows more than 1.5 million distinct CDR3 sequences, and 25% to 35% are seen once. In total, the top ten clones hold less than 0.35% of the sample.

The sequence was collected from a newborn girl in good health. Sequencing was performed on cord blood. Rearrangement joined TRBV6-1 to TRBJ1-5; TRBD1 is possibly the D segment (6 matching bases). The CDR3 region reads CASGDHQPQHF. The bases read TGTGCCTCAGGGGACCATCAGCCCCAGCATTTT.